Listed below are T cell receptor beta chains from one sample, sequenced in a study of beta chain features in type 1 diabetes. Here immunoSEQ multiplex PCR was the method, and the copy in TCRdb shows in-frame clones only, minus some. The sample has about 370,000 clones; 9.5% to 10% are singletons. The sequenced material came from central memory CD4+ T cells from blood. Receptor source: a man aged 25 to 40 with type 1 diabetes. CDR3s include the opening cysteine and the closing phenylalanine or tryptophan. The order of the fields is V gene, clone size, D gene, J gene, CDR3 protein, CDR3 DNA. A D gene is named only where the DNA matches it firmly. Only part of the rows carry a size: once, few, many, or a class if the clone is expanded.

>TRBV15|.|.|TRBJ2-1
CATSGEVIQFF
TGTGCCACCAGCGGGGAGGTGATACAGTTCTTC
>TRBV5-1|few|.|TRBJ1-2
CASSSDTPPAYGYTF
TGCGCCAGCAGCTCCGACACCCCTCCGGCCTATGGCTACACCTTC
>TRBV30|.|.|TRBJ1-4
CAWSPQSRIEKLFF
TGTGCCTGGAGTCCACAGAGTAGGATTGAAAAACTGTTTTTT
>TRBV9|few|.|TRBJ2-1
CASSVTGTVGNEQFF
TGTGCCAGCAGCGTTACAGGGACGGTCGGCAATGAGCAGTTCTTC
>TRBV10-3|few|TRBD2|TRBJ2-5
CAIRGLAGDETQYF
TGTGCCATCAGAGGACTAGCGGGAGACGAGACCCAGTACTTC
>TRBV7-2|.|.|TRBJ1-2
CASSLEWVGYTF
TGTGCCAGCAGCTTAGAGTGGGTTGGCTACACCTTC
>TRBV7-2|.|.|TRBJ2-1
CASSHGGVRGDEQFF
TGTGCCAGCAGCCATGGTGGGGTTAGGGGTGATGAGCAGTTCTTC
>TRBV29-1|.|.|TRBJ2-7
CSVSEYYEQYF
TGCAGCGTTTCGGAATACTACGAGCAGTACTTC
>TRBV11-2|.|.|TRBJ2-4
CASSLSEALKNIQYF
TGTGCCAGCAGCTTATCAGAGGCCCTTAAAAACATTCAGTACTTC
>TRBV6-6|few|TRBD1|TRBJ2-7
CASRQPGTGGSYEQYF
TGTGCCAGCAGGCAACCCGGGACAGGGGGCTCCTACGAGCAGTACTTC
>TRBV19|.|.|TRBJ2-2
CASRDLQGSTGELFF
TGTGCCAGCCGGGATCTGCAGGGGAGCACCGGGGAGCTGTTTTTT
>TRBV10-1|few|.|TRBJ2-4
CASSEGQGMDIQYF
TGCGCCAGCAGTGAGGGCCAGGGTATGGACATTCAGTACTTC
>TRBV4-3|.|.|TRBJ2-7
CASSSQAGISYEQYF
TGCGCCAGCAGCTCTCAGGCAGGGATCTCCTACGAGCAGTACTTC
>TRBV5-1|few|.|TRBJ2-5
CASSLSSGGETQYF
TGCGCCAGCAGCTTAAGTTCCGGGGGAGAGACCCAGTACTTC
>TRBV7-9|.|TRBD1|TRBJ2-7
CASSRDRVEQYF
TGTGCCAGCAGCCGTGACAGGGTCGAGCAGTACTTC
>TRBV5-1|.|TRBD1|TRBJ2-3
CASSSRGFGDTQYF
TGCGCCAGCAGCTCCAGGGGGTTTGGAGATACGCAGTATTTT
>TRBV6-5|few|.|TRBJ2-3
CASQSAGSTDTQYF
TGTGCCAGCCAGTCCGCAGGGAGCACAGATACGCAGTATTTT
>TRBV11-2|.|.|TRBJ2-4
CASSLDRGNIQYF
TGTGCCAGCAGCTTAGACAGGGGAAACATTCAGTACTTC
>TRBV11-2|.|TRBD2|TRBJ2-1
CASSYSAGGVLKEQFF
TGTGCCAGCAGCTATTCAGCGGGAGGTGTTCTGAAGGAGCAGTTCTTC
>TRBV9|few|.|TRBJ1-1
CASSVLGGNTEAFF
TGTGCCAGCAGCGTCCTCGGGGGAAACACTGAAGCTTTCTTT
>TRBV7-2|.|TRBD2|TRBJ2-7
CASSGGGSSYEQYF
TGTGCCAGCAGCGGGGGAGGGAGCTCCTACGAGCAGTACTTC
>TRBV19|few|.|TRBJ2-1
CASMPLGGLDEQFF
TGTGCCAGTATGCCCCTTGGGGGCTTGGATGAGCAGTTCTTC
>TRBV27|.|.|TRBJ2-7
CASKGGTTSSYEQYF
TGTGCCAGCAAAGGGGGGACTACCAGCTCCTACGAGCAGTACTTC
>TRBV7-2|.|.|TRBJ1-1
CASSLDLNTEAFF
TGTGCCAGCAGCTTAGATCTGAACACTGAAGCTTTCTTT
>TRBV5-4|.|TRBD1|TRBJ2-5
CASRRWTGGRQETQYF
TGTGCCAGCAGGCGGTGGACAGGGGGGCGCCAGGAGACCCAGTACTTC
>TRBV6-5|.|.|TRBJ2-2
CAISSSERNTGELFF
TGTGCCATCAGTTCCTCAGAGCGGAACACCGGGGAGCTGTTTTTT
>TRBV5-1|.|.|TRBJ2-1
CASSFSAADEQFF
TGCGCCAGCAGCTTTAGTGCCGCGGATGAGCAGTTCTTC
>TRBV28|few|TRBD1|TRBJ2-7
CASSSQGVGSYEQYF
TGTGCCAGCAGTTCACAGGGGGTCGGCTCCTACGAGCAGTACTTC
>TRBV19|few|TRBD1|TRBJ1-2
CASSTVQGAGYTF
TGTGCCAGTAGTACGGTACAGGGGGCTGGCTACACCTTC
>TRBV18|.|TRBD1|TRBJ1-2
CASSPPVDRSLYGYTF
TGTGCCAGCTCACCACCCGTGGACAGGAGCCTCTATGGCTACACCTTC
>TRBV7-9|few|TRBD1|TRBJ2-2
CASSLGTSTGMGDTGELFF
TGTGCCAGCAGCCTAGGGACGTCGACAGGGATGGGAGACACCGGGGAGCTGTTTTTT
>TRBV7-2|.|.|TRBJ1-3
CASSLRAGATSGNTIYF
TGTGCCAGCAGCTTACGGGCAGGGGCCACCTCTGGAAACACCATATATTTT
>TRBV28|few|.|TRBJ2-1
CATHPRTYTWRNEQFF
TGTGCCACCCACCCCAGGACCTACACTTGGAGGAATGAGCAGTTCTTC
>TRBV15|.|.|TRBJ1-5
CATSRGFSENQPQHF
TGTGCCACCAGCAGAGGGTTTTCGGAGAATCAGCCCCAGCATTTT
>TRBV9|.|.|TRBJ2-1
CASSVDSHNEQFF
TGTGCCAGCAGCGTAGACAGCCACAATGAGCAGTTCTTC
>TRBV20-1|.|.|TRBJ2-7
CSARDARAQYF
TGCAGTGCTAGAGACGCTAGGGCGCAGTACTTC
>TRBV6-1|few|TRBD1|TRBJ2-7
CASSGQGIRRNEQYF
TGTGCCAGCAGTGGACAGGGGATAAGGCGGAACGAGCAGTACTTC
>TRBV2|few|.|TRBJ1-1
CASSGDTEAFF
TGTGCCAGCAGTGGGGACACTGAAGCTTTCTTT
>TRBV9|once|.|TRBJ2-3
CASSETGAGTDTQYF
TGTGCCAGCAGCGAGACAGGAGCAGGCACAGATACGCAGTATTTT
>TRBV4-2|few|.|TRBJ2-3
CASSQEGRGAHTDTQYF
TGTGCCAGCAGCCAAGAGGGGCGGGGCGCACACACAGATACGCAGTATTTT
>TRBV5-4|.|TRBD2|TRBJ2-1
CASSLGTSGSSYNEQFF
TGTGCCAGCAGCCTCGGGACTAGCGGGAGCTCCTACAATGAGCAGTTCTTC
>TRBV28|.|TRBD1|TRBJ1-2
CASNQGEDGYTF
TGTGCCAGCAACCAGGGGGAAGATGGCTACACCTTC
>TRBV18|many|.|TRBJ2-5
CASSPQAGVRETQYF
TGTGCCAGCTCACCACAAGCGGGCGTTAGGGAGACCCAGTACTTC
>TRBV19|few|.|TRBJ2-7
CASSLSGPTYEQYF
TGTGCCAGTAGTCTGAGCGGGCCTACCTACGAGCAGTACTTC
>TRBV7-2|few|.|TRBJ2-3
CASSSYGLGEDTQYF
TGTGCCAGCAGCTCCTATGGGCTAGGTGAGGATACGCAGTATTTT
>TRBV4-2|few|TRBD1|TRBJ2-3
CASSHVGQGEGVANTQYF
TGTGCCAGCAGCCACGTGGGACAGGGTGAGGGGGTGGCTAATACGCAGTATTTT
>TRBV14|many|.|TRBJ2-1
CASSRQQIGLYYNEQFF
TGTGCCAGCAGCCGACAGCAGATCGGACTTTACTACAATGAGCAGTTCTTC
>TRBV28|many|TRBD2|TRBJ2-7
CASSGETSASYEQYF
TGTGCCAGCAGTGGGGAGACTAGCGCTTCCTACGAGCAGTACTTC
>TRBV15|few|.|TRBJ2-3
CATSRDSGKSDTQYF
TGTGCCACCAGCAGAGATTCAGGGAAGTCAGATACGCAGTATTTT
>TRBV6-1|.|TRBD2|TRBJ2-2
CASSYRTSGTGELFF
TGTGCCAGCAGCTACCGGACTAGCGGGACCGGGGAGCTGTTTTTT
>TRBV7-6|.|TRBD1|TRBJ2-5
CASSLGRGQWETQYF
TGTGCCAGCAGCTTAGGCCGGGGACAGTGGGAGACCCAGTACTTC
>TRBV11-2|.|.|TRBJ1-1
CASSLGSGWNTEAFF
TGTGCCAGCAGCTTAGGAAGTGGGTGGAACACTGAAGCTTTCTTT
>TRBV28|few|TRBD1|TRBJ2-3
CASSLRTGGGDTQYF
TGTGCCAGCAGTTTAAGGACAGGGGGAGGAGATACGCAGTATTTT
>TRBV11-2|.|.|TRBJ1-2
CASSLEERTYYGYTF
TGTGCCAGCAGCTTAGAAGAGAGGACATATTATGGCTACACCTTC
>TRBV6-5|few|.|TRBJ1-1
CASSQEGNTEAFF
TGTGCCAGCAGTCAAGAAGGGAACACTGAAGCTTTCTTT